This T cell receptor beta chain is from a study of technical replicates of blood from a handful of donors. Sequencing used immunoSEQ multiplex PCR; TCRdb keeps in-frame clones, though not all of them. The profile covers tens of thousands of clones, with 95% appearing a single time and over 0.2% taken by the ten largest. This clone was observed a few times. Per germline, CDR1 ENHRY and CDR2 SYGVKD. After removal of 3 bases from V and 4 bases from J, the junction contained 7 bases not matched to a gene. The CDR3 has 17 residues. Sequences were obtained from T cells isolated from PBMCs. The chain employs TRBV10-3 and TRBJ2-3, with 13 positions matching TRBD2. This receptor was obtained from a human donor in good health. The DNA for the CDR3 is TGTGCCATCAGTGAAGGACTAGCGGGAGTTAAATCAGATACGCAGTATTTT. Translating it yields CAISEGLAGVKSDTQYF.